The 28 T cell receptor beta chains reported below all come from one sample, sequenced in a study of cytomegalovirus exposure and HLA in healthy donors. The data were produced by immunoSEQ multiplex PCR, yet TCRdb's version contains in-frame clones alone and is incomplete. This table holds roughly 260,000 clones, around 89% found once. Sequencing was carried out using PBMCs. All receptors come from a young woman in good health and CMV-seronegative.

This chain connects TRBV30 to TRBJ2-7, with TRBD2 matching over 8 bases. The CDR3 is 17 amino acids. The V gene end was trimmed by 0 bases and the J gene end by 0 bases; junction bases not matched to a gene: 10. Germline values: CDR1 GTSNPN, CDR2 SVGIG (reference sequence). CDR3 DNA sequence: TGTGCCTGGAGTGTATTCTGGACTAGCTGGGACTCCTACGAGCAGTACGTC. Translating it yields CAWSVFWTSWDSYEQYV.

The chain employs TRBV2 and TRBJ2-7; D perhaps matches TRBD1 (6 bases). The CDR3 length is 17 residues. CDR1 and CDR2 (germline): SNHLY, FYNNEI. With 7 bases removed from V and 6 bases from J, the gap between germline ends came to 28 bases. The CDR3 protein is CASTPGESAASDSEQYV. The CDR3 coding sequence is TGTGCCAGCACCCCAGGGGAGAGCGCCGCGTCGGACTCCGAGCAGTACGTC.

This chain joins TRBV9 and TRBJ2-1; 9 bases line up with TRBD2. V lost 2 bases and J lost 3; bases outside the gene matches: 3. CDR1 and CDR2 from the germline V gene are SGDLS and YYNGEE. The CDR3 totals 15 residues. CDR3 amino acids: CASSVTSGDYNEQFF. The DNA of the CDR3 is TGTGCCAGCAGCGTGACTAGCGGTGACTACAATGAGCAGTTCTTC.

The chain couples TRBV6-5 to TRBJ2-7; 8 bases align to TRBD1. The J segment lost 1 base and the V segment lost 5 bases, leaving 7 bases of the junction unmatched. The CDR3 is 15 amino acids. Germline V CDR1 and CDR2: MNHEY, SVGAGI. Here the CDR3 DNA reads TGTGCCAGCAGTCCAGGGGGCTTAGGTTCCTACGAGCAGTACTTC. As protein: CASSPGGLGSYEQYF.

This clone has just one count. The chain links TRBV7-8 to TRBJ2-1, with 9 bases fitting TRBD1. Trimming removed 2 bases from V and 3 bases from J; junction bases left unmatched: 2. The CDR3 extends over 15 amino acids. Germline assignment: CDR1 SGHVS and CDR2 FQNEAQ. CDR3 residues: CASSLRTGDYNEQFF. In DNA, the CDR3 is TGTGCCAGCAGCTTACGGACAGGGGACTACAATGAGCAGTTCTTC.

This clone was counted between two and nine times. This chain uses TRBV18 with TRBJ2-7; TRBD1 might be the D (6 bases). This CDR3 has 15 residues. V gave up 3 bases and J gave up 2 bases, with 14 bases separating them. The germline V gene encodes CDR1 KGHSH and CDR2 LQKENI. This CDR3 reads CASSPAQGTPYEQYF. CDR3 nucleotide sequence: TGTGCCAGCTCACCGGCTCAGGGGACCCCCTACGAGCAGTACTTC.

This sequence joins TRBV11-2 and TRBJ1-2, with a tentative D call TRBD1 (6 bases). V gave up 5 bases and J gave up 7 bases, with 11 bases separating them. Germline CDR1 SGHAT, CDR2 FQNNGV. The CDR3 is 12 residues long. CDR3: CASSLMGAGYTF. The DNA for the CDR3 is TGTGCCAGCAGCCTCATGGGGGCTGGCTACACCTTC.

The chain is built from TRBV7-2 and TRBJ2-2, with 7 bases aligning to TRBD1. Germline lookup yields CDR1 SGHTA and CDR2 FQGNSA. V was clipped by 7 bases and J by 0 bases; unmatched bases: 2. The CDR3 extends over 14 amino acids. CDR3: CASIQGTNTGELFF. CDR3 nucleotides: TGTGCCAGCATACAGGGGACGAACACCGGGGAGCTGTTTTTT.

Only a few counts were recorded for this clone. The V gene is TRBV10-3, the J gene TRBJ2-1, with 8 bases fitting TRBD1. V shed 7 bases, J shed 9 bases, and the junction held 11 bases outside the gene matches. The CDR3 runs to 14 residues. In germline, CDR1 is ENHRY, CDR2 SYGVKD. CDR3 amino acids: CAIKGQGDSGEQFF. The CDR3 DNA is TGTGCCATCAAAGGACAGGGAGATAGCGGTGAGCAGTTCTTC.

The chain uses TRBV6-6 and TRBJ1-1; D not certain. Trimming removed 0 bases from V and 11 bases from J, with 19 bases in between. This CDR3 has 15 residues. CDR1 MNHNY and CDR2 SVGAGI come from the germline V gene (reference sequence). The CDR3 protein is CASSYSSSVGRTAFF. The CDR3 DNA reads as TGTGCCAGCAGTTACTCTTCTTCCGTCGGGAGGACGGCTTTCTTT.

The CDR3 reads CASSDRDRAHTIYF. In nucleotides, the CDR3 is TGTGCCAGCAGCGACCGGGACAGGGCACACACCATATATTTT. The rearrangement links TRBV7-6 to TRBJ1-3; TRBD1 aligns across 9 bases. The V gene's germline CDR1 is SGHVS and CDR2 FNYEAQ. The J segment lost 8 bases and the V segment lost 5 bases, leaving 7 bases of the junction unmatched. The CDR3 has 14 amino acids.

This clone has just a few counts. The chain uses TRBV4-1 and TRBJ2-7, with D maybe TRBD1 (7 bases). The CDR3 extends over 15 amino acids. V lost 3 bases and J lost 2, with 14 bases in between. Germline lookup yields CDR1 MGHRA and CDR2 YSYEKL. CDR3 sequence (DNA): TGCGCCAGCAGCCAGGAGGGACAGCATACCTACGAGCAGTACGTC. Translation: CASSQEGQHTYEQYV.

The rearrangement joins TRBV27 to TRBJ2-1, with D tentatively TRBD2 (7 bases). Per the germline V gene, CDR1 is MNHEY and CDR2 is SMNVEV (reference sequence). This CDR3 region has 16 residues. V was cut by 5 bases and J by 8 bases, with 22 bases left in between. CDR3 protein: CASSRGGGGPTDEQFF. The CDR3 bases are TGTGCCAGCAGTCGGGGTGGGGGGGGGCCAACGGATGAGCAGTTCTTC.

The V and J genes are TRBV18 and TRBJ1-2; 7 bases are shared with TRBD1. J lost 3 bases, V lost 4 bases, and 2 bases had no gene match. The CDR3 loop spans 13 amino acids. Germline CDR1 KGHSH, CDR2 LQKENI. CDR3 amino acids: CASSRQGDYGYTF. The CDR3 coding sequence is TGTGCCAGCTCACGACAGGGCGACTATGGCTACACCTTC.

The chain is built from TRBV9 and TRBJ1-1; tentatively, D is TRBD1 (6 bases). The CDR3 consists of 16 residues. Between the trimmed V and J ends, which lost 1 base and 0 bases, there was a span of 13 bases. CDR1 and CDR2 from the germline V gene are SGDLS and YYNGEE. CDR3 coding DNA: TGTGCCAGCAGCGTACACCAGGACAGTCTGAACACTGAAGCTTTCTTT. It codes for CASSVHQDSLNTEAFF.

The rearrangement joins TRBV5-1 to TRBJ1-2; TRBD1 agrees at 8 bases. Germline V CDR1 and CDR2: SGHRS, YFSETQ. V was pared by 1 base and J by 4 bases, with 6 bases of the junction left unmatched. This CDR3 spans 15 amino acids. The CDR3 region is CASSLTHGTGYGYTF. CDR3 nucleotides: TGCGCCAGCAGCTTGACCCACGGGACAGGCTATGGCTACACCTTC.

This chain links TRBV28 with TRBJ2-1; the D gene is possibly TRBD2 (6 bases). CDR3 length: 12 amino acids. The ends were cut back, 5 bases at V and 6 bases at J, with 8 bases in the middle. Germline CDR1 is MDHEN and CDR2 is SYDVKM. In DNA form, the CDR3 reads TGTGCCAGCAGTCACGGGGGCAATGAGCAGTTCTTC. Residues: CASSHGGNEQFF.

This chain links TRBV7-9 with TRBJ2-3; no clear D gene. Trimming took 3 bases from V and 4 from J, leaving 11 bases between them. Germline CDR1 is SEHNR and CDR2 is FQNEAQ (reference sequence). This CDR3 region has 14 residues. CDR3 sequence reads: CASSFTGVADTQYF. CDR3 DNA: TGTGCCAGCAGCTTTACCGGTGTCGCAGATACGCAGTATTTT.

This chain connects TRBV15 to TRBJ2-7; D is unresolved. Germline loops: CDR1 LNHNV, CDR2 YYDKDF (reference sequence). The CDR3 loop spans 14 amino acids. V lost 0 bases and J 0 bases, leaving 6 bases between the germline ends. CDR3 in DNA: TGTGCCACCAGCAGAGAAGGCGGCTCCTACGAGCAGTACTTC. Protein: CATSREGGSYEQYF.

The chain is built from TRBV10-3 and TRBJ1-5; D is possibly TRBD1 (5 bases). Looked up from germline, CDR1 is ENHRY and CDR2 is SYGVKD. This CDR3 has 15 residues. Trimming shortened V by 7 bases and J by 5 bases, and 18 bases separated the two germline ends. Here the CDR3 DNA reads TGTGCCATCAACAGACGGGGGAGGGGAGATCAGCCCCAGCATTTT. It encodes CAINRRGRGDQPQHF.

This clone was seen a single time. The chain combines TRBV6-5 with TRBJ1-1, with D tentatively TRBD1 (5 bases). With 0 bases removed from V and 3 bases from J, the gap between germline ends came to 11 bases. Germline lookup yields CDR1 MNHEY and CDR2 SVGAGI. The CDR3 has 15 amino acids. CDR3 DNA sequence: TGTGCCAGCAGTTACTCGTTCGGGGGATACACTGAAGCTTTCTTT. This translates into CASSYSFGGYTEAFF.

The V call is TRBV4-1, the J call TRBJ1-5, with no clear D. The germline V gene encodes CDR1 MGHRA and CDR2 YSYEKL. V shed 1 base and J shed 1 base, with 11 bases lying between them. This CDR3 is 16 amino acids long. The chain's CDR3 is CASSQALALSNQPQHF. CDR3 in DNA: TGCGCCAGCAGCCAAGCTTTGGCATTAAGCAATCAGCCCCAGCATTTT.

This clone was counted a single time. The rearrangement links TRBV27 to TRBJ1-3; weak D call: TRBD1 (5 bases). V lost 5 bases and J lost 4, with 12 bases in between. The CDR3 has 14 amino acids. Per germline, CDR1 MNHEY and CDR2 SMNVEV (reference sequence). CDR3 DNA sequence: TGTGCCAGCAGTAGCCAGGGCTGGGGAAACACCATATATTTT. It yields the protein CASSSQGWGNTIYF.

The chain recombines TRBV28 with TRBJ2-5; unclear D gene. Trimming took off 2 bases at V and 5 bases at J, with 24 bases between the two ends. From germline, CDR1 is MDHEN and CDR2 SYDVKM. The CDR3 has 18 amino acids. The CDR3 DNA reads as TGTGCCAGCAGTTTAGGTTGGAACGACATCTCACGAACTGAGACCCAGTACTTC. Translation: CASSLGWNDISRTETQYF.

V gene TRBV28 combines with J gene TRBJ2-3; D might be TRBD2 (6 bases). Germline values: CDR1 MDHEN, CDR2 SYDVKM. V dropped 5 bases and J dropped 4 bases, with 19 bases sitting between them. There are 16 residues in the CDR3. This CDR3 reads CASSPGTLRSADTQYF. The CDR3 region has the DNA TGTGCCAGCAGTCCAGGGACTCTGCGTTCGGCAGATACGCAGTATTTT.

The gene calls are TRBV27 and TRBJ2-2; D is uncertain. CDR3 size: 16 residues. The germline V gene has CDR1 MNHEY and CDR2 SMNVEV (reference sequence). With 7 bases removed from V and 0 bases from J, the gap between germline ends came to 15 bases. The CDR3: CASTFASGPNTGELFF. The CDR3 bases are TGTGCCAGCACTTTCGCGTCTGGGCCGAACACCGGGGAGCTGTTTTTT.

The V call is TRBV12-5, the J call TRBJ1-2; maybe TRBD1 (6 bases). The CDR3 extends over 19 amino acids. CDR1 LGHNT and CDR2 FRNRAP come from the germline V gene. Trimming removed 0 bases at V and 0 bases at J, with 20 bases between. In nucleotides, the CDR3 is TGTGCTAGTGGTTTGGTAGGGGGATCCACGGCCTACTCTAACTATGGCTACACCTTC. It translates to CASGLVGGSTAYSNYGYTF.

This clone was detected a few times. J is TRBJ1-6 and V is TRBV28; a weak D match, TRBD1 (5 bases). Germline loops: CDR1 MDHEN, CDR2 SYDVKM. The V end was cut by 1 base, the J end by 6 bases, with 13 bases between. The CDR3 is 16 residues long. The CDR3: CASSLSALQANSPLHF. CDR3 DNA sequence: TGTGCCAGCAGTTTATCCGCACTACAGGCTAATTCACCCCTCCACTTT.